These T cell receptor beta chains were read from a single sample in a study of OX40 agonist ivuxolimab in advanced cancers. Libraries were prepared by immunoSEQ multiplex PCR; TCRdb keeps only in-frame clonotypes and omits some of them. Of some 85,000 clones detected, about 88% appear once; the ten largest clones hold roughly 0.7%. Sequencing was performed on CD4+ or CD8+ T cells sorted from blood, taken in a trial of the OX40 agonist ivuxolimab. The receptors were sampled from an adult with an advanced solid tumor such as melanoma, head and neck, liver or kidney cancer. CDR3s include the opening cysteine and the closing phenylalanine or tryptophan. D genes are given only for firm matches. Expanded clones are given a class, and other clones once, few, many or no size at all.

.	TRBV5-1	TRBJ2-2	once	CASSLGGTGELFF	TGCGCCAGCAGCTTGGGGGGTACCGGGGAGCTGTTTTTT
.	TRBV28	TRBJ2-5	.	CASGREETQYF	TGTGCCAGCGGGAGAGAAGAGACCCAGTACTTC
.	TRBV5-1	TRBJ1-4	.	CASSLNSPATATNEKLFF	TGCGCCAGCAGCTTGAATTCCCCCGCGACAGCAACTAATGAAAAACTGTTTTTT
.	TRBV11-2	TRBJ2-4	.	CASGLLGTLDF	TGTGCCAGCGGACTCCTCGGGACTTTGGACTTC
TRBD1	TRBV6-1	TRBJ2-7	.	CASSGARRTGSTYEQYF	TGTGCCAGCAGTGGAGCCCGCCGGACAGGAAGCACCTACGAGCAGTACTTC
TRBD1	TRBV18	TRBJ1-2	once	CASSPEARGQGYGYTF	TGTGCCAGCTCACCCGAGGCTAGGGGGCAAGGCTATGGCTACACCTTC
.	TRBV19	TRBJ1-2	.	CASSSGPGGDVYGYTF	TGTGCCAGTAGTTCTGGGCCGGGGGGCGATGTCTATGGCTACACCTTC
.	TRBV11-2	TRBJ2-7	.	CASSSLGTLRRYF	TGTGCCAGCAGCTCGCTCGGGACCCTCCGTCGGTACTTC
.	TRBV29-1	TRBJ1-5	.	CSVGDFNQPQHF	TGCAGCGTTGGGGATTTCAATCAGCCCCAGCATTTT
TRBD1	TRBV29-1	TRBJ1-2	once	CSVEQGAQGYTF	TGCAGCGTGGAACAGGGGGCGCAGGGCTACACCTTC
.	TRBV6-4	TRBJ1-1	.	CASSDSGGPNTEAFF	TGTGCCAGCAGTGACTCAGGGGGTCCCAACACTGAAGCTTTCTTT
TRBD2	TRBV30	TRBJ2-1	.	CAWSNPFSGETHEQFF	TGTGCCTGGAGTAACCCGTTTAGCGGGGAGACACATGAGCAGTTCTTC
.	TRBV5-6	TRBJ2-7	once	CASSLGGANEQYF	TGTGCCAGCAGCTTGGGGGGGGCCAACGAGCAGTACTTC
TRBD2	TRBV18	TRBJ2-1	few	CASYSERGGDYNEQFF	TGTGCCAGCTACTCCGAGCGGGGCGGGGACTACAATGAGCAGTTCTTC
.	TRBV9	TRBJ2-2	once	CASSVGPDGGTGELFF	TGTGCCAGCAGCGTAGGTCCAGACGGGGGCACCGGGGAGCTGTTTTTT
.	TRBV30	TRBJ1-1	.	CAWSTGAYTEAFF	TGTGCCTGGAGTACGGGCGCGTACACTGAAGCTTTCTTT
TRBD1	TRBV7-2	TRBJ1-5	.	CASSLGQGRFRNQPQHF	TGTGCCAGCAGCTTGGGACAGGGGAGGTTCCGCAATCAGCCCCAGCATTTT
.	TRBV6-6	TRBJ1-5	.	CASSPGQLQPQHF	TGTGCCAGCAGTCCCGGACAGTTGCAGCCCCAGCATTTT
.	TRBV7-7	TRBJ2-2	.	CASSPGLLNTGELFF	TGTGCTAGCAGCCCCGGACTCCTGAACACCGGGGAGCTGTTTTTT
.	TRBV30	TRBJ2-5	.	CAWTNTGGRPQETQYF	TGTGCCTGGACCAACACCGGGGGGCGCCCCCAAGAGACCCAGTACTTC
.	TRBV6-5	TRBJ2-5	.	CASSYGTASQETQYF	TGTGCCAGCAGTTACGGGACTGCAAGCCAAGAGACCCAGTACTTC
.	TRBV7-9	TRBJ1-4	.	CASSPPGQGEKLFF	TGTGCCAGCAGCCCCCCGGGGCAAGGGGAAAAACTGTTTTTT
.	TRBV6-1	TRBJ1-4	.	CASREWYSTNEKLFF	TGTGCCAGCAGGGAGTGGTATTCAACTAATGAAAAACTGTTTTTT
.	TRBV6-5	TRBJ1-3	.	CASSLRTGSGNTIYF	TGTGCCAGCAGTCTTAGGACGGGCTCTGGAAACACCATATATTTT
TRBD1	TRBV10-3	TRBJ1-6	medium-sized	CASRSGDRGSSPLHF	TGTGCCTCCCGGTCGGGCGACAGGGGTAGTTCACCCCTCCACTTT